This T cell receptor (beta chain) is from a study of T cells after yellow fever vaccination. On the study more broadly: Any fraction with a low cell number was prepared using SMART-Seq v4 Ultra Low Input.

Unmatched junction bases numbered 4, after V lost 5 bases and J lost 1 base. The CDR3 extends over 15 amino acids. Looked up from germline, CDR1 is SGHRS and CDR2 is YFSETQ. Study-level findings and limits: Though weaker, the secondary response peaked faster, on day 5 versus 15. In FACS-sorted repertoires, abundant clonotypes from the bulk population could appear as contaminants.

TCR cDNA, made by 5'RACE template switching, carried an added universal primer site and UMIs. MiXCR, run by TCRdb on the 5' RACE reads, gives a single entry per CDR3 protein. Of 500,000 to 650,000 distinct CDR3 sequences in the sample, around 17% were seen once. This clonotype was observed a handful of times. What it recognizes is unknown. This TCR was sampled from a man younger than 35 who received the YFV17D yellow fever vaccine. This specimen was PBMCs, taken 5 to 6 days after the first yellow fever vaccination. This chain joins TRBV5-1 and TRBJ2-5, with 11 bases that match TRBD2. CDR3 sequence reads: CASRATSGGQETQYF. The CDR3 bases are TGCGCCAGCAGGGCCACTAGCGGGGGCCAAGAGACCCAGTACTTC.